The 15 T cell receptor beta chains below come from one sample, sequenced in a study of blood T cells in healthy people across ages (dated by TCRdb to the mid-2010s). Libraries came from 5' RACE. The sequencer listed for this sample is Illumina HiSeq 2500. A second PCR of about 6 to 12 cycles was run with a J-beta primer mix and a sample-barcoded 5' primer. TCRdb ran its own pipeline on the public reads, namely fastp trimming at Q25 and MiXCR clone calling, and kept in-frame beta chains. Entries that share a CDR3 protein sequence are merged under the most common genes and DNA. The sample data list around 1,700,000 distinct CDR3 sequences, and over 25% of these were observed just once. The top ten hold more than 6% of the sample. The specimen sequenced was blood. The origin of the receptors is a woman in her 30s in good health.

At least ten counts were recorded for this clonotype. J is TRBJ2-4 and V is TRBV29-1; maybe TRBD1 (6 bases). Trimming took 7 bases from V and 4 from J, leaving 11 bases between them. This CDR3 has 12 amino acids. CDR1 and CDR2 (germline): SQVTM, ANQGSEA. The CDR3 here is CSAQGDKNIQYF. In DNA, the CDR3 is TGCAGCGCACAGGGTGATAAAAACATTCAGTACTTC. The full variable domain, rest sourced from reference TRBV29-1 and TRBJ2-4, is SAVISQKPSRDICQRGTSLTIQCQVDSQVTMMFWYRQQPGQSLTLIATANQGSEATYESGFVIDKFPISRPNLTFSTLTVSNMSPEDSSIYLCSAQGDKNIQYFGAGTRLSVL.

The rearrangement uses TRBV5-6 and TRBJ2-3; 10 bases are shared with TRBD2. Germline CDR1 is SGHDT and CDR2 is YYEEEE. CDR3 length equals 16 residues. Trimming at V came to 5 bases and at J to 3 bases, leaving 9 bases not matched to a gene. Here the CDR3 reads CASRRLIAGGTDTQYF. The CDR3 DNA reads TGTGCCAGCAGGAGACTTATAGCGGGAGGAACAGATACGCAGTATTTT. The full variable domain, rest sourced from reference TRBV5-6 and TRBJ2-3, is DAGVTQSPTHLIKTRGQQVTLRCSPKSGHDTVSWYQQALGQGPQFIFQYYEEEERQRGNFPDRFSGHQFPNYSSELNVNALLLGDSALYLCASRRLIAGGTDTQYFGPGTRLTVL.

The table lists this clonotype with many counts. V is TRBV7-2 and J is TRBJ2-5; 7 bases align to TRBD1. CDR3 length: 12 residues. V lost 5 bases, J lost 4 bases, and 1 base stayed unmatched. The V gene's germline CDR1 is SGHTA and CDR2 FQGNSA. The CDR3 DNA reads TGTGCCAGCAGCCGGGACAGAGAGACCCAGTACTTC. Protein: CASSRDRETQYF.

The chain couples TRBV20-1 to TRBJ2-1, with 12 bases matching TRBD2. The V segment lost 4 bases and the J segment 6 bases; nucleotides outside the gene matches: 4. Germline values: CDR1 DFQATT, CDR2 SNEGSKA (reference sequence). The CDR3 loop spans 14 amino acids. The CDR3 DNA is TGCAGTGCTATTCTAGCGGGAGGGCTCAATGAGCAGTTCTTC. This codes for CSAILAGGLNEQFF.

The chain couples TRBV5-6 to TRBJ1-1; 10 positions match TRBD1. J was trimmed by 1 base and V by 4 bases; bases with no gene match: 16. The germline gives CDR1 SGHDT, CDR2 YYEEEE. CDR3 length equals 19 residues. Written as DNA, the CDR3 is TGTGCCAGCAGCCACACCGGGACAGGGGTCTCCGAGACGAACACTGAAGCTTTCTTT. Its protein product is CASSHTGTGVSETNTEAFF.

CDR3 residues: CSARDKRGQSTDTQYF. CDR3 DNA: TGCAGTGCTAGAGATAAGCGGGGACAGAGCACAGATACGCAGTATTTT. The V gene is TRBV20-1, the J gene TRBJ2-3; possibly TRBD1 or TRBD2 for D (7 bases each). V gave up 0 bases and J gave up 0 bases, with 13 bases separating them. The CDR3 totals 16 residues. CDR1 DFQATT and CDR2 SNEGSKA come from the germline V gene (reference sequence).

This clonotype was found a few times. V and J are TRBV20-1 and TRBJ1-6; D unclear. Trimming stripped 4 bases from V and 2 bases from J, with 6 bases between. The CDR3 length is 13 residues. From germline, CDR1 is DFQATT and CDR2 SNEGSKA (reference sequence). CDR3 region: CSATSTYNSPLHF. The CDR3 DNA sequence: TGCAGTGCTACCAGTACCTATAATTCACCCCTCCACTTT.

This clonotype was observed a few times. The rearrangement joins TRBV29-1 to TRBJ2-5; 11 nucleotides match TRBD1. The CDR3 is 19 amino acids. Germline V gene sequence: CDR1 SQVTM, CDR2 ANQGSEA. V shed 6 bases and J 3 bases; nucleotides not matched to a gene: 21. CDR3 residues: CSVATYPGGQGDWKETQYF. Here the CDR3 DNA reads TGCAGCGTCGCTACTTACCCGGGGGGACAGGGGGATTGGAAAGAGACCCAGTACTTC.

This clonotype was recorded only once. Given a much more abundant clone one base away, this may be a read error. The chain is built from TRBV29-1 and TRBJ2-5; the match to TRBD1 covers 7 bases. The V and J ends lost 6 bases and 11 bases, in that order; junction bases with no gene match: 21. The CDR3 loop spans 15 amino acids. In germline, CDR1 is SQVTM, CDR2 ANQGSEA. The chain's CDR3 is CSVEYRGRYYNEQYF. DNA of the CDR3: TGCAGCGTGGAATACAGGGGTCGTTACTACAATGAGCAGTACTTC.

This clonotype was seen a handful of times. DNA for the CDR3: TGTGCCAGCAGCTTCTTACAGGGTAACACCGGGGAGCTGTTTTTT. Translated, it gives CASSFLQGNTGELFF. This chain uses TRBV5-5 with TRBJ2-2; possible D gene TRBD1, 6 bases. Germline CDR1 is SGHKS and CDR2 is YYEKEE (reference sequence). With 2 bases removed from V and 2 bases from J, the gap between germline ends came to 10 bases. The CDR3 contains 15 residues.

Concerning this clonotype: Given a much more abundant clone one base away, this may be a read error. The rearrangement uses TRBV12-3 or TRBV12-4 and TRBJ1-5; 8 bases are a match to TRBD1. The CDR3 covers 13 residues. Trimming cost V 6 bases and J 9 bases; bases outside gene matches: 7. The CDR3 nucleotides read TGTGCCAGCAGGGGGACAGGAGGTCGGCCCCAGCATTTT. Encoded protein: CASRGTGGRPQHF.

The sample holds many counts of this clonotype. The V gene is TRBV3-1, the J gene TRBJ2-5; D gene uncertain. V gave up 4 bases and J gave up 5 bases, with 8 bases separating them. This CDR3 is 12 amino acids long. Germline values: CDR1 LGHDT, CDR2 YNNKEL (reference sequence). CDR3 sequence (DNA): TGTGCCAGCAGCCGTCTCGGGGAGACCCAGTACTTC. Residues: CASSRLGETQYF.

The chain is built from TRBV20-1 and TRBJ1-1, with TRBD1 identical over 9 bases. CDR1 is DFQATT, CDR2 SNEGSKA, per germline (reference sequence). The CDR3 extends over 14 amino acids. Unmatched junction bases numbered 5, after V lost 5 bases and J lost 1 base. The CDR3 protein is CSARTGVGNTEAFF. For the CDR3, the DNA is TGCAGTGCTCGGACAGGGGTGGGGAACACTGAAGCTTTCTTT.

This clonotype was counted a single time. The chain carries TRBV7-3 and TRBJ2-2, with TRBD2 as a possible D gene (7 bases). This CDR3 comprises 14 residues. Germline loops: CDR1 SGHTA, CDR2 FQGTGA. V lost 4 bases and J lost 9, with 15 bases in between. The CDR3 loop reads CASSYTAGAWELFF. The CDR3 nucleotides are TGTGCCAGCAGCTACACCGCGGGGGCCTGGGAGCTGTTTTTT.

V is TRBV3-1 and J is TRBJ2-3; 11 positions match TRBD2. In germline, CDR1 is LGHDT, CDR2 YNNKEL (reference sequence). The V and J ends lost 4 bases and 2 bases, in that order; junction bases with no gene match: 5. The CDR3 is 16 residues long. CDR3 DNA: TGTGCCAGCAGCCCACCGACTAGCGGGATCACAGATACGCAGTATTTT. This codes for CASSPPTSGITDTQYF.